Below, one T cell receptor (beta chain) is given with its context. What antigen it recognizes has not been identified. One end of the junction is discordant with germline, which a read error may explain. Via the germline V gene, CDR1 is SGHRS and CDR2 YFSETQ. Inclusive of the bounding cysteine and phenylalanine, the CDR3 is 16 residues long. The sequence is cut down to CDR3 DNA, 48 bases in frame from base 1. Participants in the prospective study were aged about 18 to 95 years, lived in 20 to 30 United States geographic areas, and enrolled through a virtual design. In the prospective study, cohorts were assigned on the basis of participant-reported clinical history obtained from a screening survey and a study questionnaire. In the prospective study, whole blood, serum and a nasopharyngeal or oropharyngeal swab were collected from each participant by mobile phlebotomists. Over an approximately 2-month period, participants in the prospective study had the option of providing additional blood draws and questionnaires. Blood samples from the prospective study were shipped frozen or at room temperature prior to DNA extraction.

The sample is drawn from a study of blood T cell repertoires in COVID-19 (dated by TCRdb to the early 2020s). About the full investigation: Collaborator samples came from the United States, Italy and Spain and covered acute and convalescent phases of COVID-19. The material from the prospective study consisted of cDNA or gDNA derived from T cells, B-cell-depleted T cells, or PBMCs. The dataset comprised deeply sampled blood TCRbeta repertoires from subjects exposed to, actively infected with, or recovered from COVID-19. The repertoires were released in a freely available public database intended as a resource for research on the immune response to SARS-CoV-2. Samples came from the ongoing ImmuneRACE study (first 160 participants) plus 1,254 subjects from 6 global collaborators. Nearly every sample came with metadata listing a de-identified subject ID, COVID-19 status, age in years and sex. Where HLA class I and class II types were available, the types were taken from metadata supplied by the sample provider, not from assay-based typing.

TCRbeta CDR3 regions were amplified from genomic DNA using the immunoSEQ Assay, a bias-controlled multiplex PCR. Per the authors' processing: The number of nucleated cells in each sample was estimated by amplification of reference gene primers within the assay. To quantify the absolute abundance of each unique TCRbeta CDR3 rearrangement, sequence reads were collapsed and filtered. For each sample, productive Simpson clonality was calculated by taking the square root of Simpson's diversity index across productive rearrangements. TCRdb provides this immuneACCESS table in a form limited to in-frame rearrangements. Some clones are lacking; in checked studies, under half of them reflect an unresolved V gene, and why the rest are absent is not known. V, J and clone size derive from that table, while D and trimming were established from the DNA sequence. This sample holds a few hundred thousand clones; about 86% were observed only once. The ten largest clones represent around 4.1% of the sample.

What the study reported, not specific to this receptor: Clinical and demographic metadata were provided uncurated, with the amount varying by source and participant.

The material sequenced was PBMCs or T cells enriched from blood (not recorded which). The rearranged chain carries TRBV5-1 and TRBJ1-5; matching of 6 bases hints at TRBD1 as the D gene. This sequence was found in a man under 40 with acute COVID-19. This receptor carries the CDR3 CASSLEGHYSNQPQHF. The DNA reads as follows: TGTGCCAGCAGCTTAGAGGGACACTATAGCAATCAGCCCCAGCATTTT.